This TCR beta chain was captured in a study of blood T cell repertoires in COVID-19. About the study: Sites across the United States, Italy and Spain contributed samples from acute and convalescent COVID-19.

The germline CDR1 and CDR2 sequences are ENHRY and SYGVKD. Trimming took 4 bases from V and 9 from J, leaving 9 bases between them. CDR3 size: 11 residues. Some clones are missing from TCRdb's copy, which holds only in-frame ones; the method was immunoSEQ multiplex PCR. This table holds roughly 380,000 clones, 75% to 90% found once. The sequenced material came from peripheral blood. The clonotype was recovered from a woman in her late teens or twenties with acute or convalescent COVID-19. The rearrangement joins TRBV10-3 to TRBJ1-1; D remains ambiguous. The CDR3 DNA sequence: TGTGCCATCAGTGGCGGGGAGCAAGCTTTCTTT. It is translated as CAISGGEQAFF.